One and the same sample provided the 21 T cell receptor beta chains below, sequenced in a study of cytomegalovirus exposure and HLA in healthy donors. The study ran its PCR with 60 Vbeta and 13 Jbeta primers. Assay used: immunoSEQ multiplex PCR; TCRdb lists only in-frame clones, some missing. The profile shows about 87,000 clones, over 70% of them singletons. Sequences were obtained from PBMCs. All receptors derive from a man in his thirties or forties in good health and CMV-seropositive.

This clone was picked up a small number of times. The J gene is TRBJ2-3, the V gene TRBV19; tentative D call: TRBD2 (7 bases). Germline V CDR1 and CDR2: LNHDA, SQIVND (reference sequence). CDR3 length equals 15 residues. V dropped 8 bases and J dropped 1 base, with 16 bases sitting between them. The CDR3 DNA sequence: TGTGCCAGTTCCTGGGGGGGCGCTGGCACAGATACGCAGTATTTT. Protein: CASSWGGAGTDTQYF.

This chain links TRBV27 with TRBJ2-7; D not resolved. The V end was cut by 3 bases, the J end by 5 bases, with 11 bases between. The V gene's germline CDR1 is MNHEY and CDR2 SMNVEV (reference sequence). The CDR3 is made up of 13 amino acids. Here the CDR3 reads CASSFRVEHEQYF. Written as DNA, the CDR3 is TGTGCCAGCAGTTTCCGGGTAGAACACGAGCAGTACTTC.

This clone came up a few times. Within the sample, other DNA sequences also encode this same CDR3. This chain connects TRBV6-4 to TRBJ2-1; 8 nucleotides agree with TRBD2. With 3 bases clipped from V and 6 bases from J, the junction kept 4 bases outside the gene matches. The CDR3 loop spans 14 amino acids. Germline V lookup: CDR1 MRHNA, CDR2 SNTAGT. The DNA for the CDR3 is TGTGCCAGCAGTGAGGCGGGAGGAAGCAATGAGCAGTTCTTC. It yields the protein CASSEAGGSNEQFF.

The chain carries TRBV7-9 and TRBJ2-6; D not certain. CDR1 and CDR2 from the germline V gene are SEHNR and FQNEAQ (reference sequence). The CDR3 extends over 15 amino acids. Trimming took 5 bases from V and 2 from J, leaving 10 bases between them. Here the CDR3 reads CASSPRVAGANVLTF. DNA of the CDR3: TGTGCCAGCAGCCCCCGGGTAGCTGGGGCCAACGTCCTGACTTTC.

The rearrangement uses TRBV19 and TRBJ1-5, with 11 bases identical to TRBD1. The CDR3 is 16 residues long. Per germline, CDR1 LNHDA and CDR2 SQIVND (reference sequence). V trimming: 8 bases; J trimming: 4 bases; junction bases outside the gene matches: 10. In DNA form, the CDR3 reads TGTGCCAGTTCGGGGACAGGGGGACTTTTGAATCAGCCCCAGCATTTT. It yields the protein CASSGTGGLLNQPQHF.

The V and J genes are TRBV7-2 and TRBJ1-5; no clear D gene. V was clipped by 5 bases and J by 4 bases, with 9 bases between them. The CDR3 contains 13 residues. CDR1 and CDR2 (germline): SGHTA, FQGNSA. In DNA form, the CDR3 reads TGTGCCAGCAGCAGCGACGGGAATCAGCCCCAGCATTTT. Amino acids: CASSSDGNQPQHF.

The V and J genes are TRBV19 and TRBJ1-5; perhaps TRBD1 as D (5 bases). Germline CDR1 and CDR2: LNHDA and SQIVND (reference sequence). Trimming stripped 3 bases from V and 6 bases from J, with 15 bases between. The CDR3 is 15 residues long. CDR3: CASSIQGGVGQPQHF. Written as DNA, the CDR3 is TGTGCCAGTAGTATTCAGGGCGGCGTAGGTCAGCCCCAGCATTTT. Drawing the rest from reference TRBV19 and TRBJ1-5, the complete variable domain is DGGITQSPKYLFRKEGQNVTLSCEQNLNHDAMYWYRQDPGQGLRLIYYSQIVNDFQKGDIAEGYSVSREKKESFPLTVTSAQKNPTAFYLCASSIQGGVGQPQHFGDGTRLSIL.

To note about this clone: The identical CDR3 is also encoded by other nucleotide sequences in the sample. The V and J genes are TRBV4-1 and TRBJ2-6; 13 bases fit TRBD2. CDR1 is MGHRA, CDR2 YSYEKL, per germline. The CDR3 extends over 19 amino acids. The trim removed 6 bases at V and 0 bases at J, leaving 8 bases unmatched. The CDR3 region has the DNA TGCGCCAGCAGTCCCACGGGACTAGCGGGGAGCTCTGGGGCCAACGTCCTGACTTTC. This codes for CASSPTGLAGSSGANVLTF.

To note about this clone: The junction departs from germline at one end; a sequencing error may be responsible. The CDR3: CASSLSTGGYGYPF. CDR3 bases: TGTGCCAGCAGTTTATCGACAGGGGGCTATGGCTACCCCTTC. The V call is TRBV27, the J call TRBJ1-2; 10 bases are a match to TRBD1. The length of the CDR3 is 14 residues. From germline, CDR1 is MNHEY and CDR2 SMNVEV (reference sequence).

This clone was seen more than once but under ten times. CDR3 in DNA: TGTGCCAGCTCACCGGCAGGCGATCAGCCCCAGCATTTT. It codes for CASSPAGDQPQHF. V usage is TRBV18 and J usage is TRBJ1-5, with D unresolved. The CDR3 covers 13 residues. Trimming cost V 3 bases and J 5 bases, with 8 bases left between them. Germline V gene lookup returns CDR1 KGHSH and CDR2 LQKENI.

This clone was seen only a few times. The chain combines TRBV7-9 with TRBJ2-7; weak D call: TRBD2 (5 bases). The CDR3 consists of 14 residues. The V gene lost 3 bases and the J gene lost 2 bases, with 11 bases spanning the gap. CDR1 is SEHNR and CDR2 is FQNEAQ in the germline V gene (reference sequence). CDR3 loop: CASSLRDYPYEQYF. The CDR3 coding sequence is TGTGCCAGCAGCTTGAGGGATTACCCCTACGAGCAGTACTTC.

The chain couples TRBV28 to TRBJ1-5, with TRBD1 identical over 7 bases. Unmatched junction bases numbered 11, after V lost 5 bases and J lost 4 bases. Germline V gene sequence: CDR1 MDHEN, CDR2 SYDVKM. This CDR3 spans 16 amino acids. The chain's CDR3 is CASSLLTGTDNQPQHF. DNA for the CDR3: TGTGCCAGCAGTCTATTAACCGGGACAGATAATCAGCCCCAGCATTTT.

This chain uses TRBV4-3 with TRBJ2-7, with a tentative D call TRBD1 (5 bases). V was pared by 4 bases and J by 3 bases, with 10 bases between. Germline V gives CDR1 LGHNA, CDR2 YSLEER. The CDR3 runs to 13 residues. The CDR3 spells CASSLKTGYEQYF. The CDR3 DNA is TGCGCCAGCAGCCTTAAAACAGGCTACGAGCAGTACTTC.

This chain uses TRBV19 with TRBJ2-3, with D possibly matching TRBD2 (6 bases). Germline V lookup: CDR1 LNHDA, CDR2 SQIVND (reference sequence). Deletions cut 5 bases from V and 6 bases from J, with 24 bases between. The CDR3 contains 17 residues. The CDR3 coding sequence is TGTGCCAGTAGTTCGGGACTCCCCTGGATCACTGGGGATACGCAGTATTTT. It specifies CASSSGLPWITGDTQYF.

This clone was detected a few times. The chain has TRBV5-1 and TRBJ1-1; the match to TRBD1 covers 7 bases. Germline V gene sequence: CDR1 SGHRS, CDR2 YFSETQ. V trimming: 4 bases; J trimming: 1 base; junction bases outside the gene matches: 4. The CDR3 runs to 14 residues. The CDR3, as DNA: TGCGCCAGCAGCCGGGACAGCCAGAACACTGAAGCTTTCTTT. This translates into CASSRDSQNTEAFF.

The chain carries TRBV9 and TRBJ1-1, with 8 bases fitting TRBD1. V was pared by 0 bases and J by 7 bases, with 8 bases of the junction left unmatched. The CDR3 has 15 residues. Germline CDR1 SGDLS, CDR2 YYNGEE. CDR3 bases: TGTGCCAGCAGCGTAGCAGGGGGCGGAATATTTGAAGCTTTCTTT. Protein sequence: CASSVAGGGIFEAFF. Together with reference TRBV9 and TRBJ1-1, the CDR3 gives the full variable domain: DSGVTQTPKHLITATGQRVTLRCSPRSGDLSVYWYQQSLDQGLQFLIQYYNGEERAKGNILERFSAQQFPDLHSELNLSSLELGDSALYFCASSVAGGGIFEAFFGQGTRLTVV.

The chain joins TRBV6-5 to TRBJ1-2; 8 bases agree with TRBD1. V was pared by 5 bases and J by 8 bases, with 7 bases of the junction left unmatched. The CDR3 sequence is 13 residues long. CDR1 MNHEY and CDR2 SVGAGI come from the germline V gene. Here the CDR3 DNA reads TGTGCCAGCAGTCCGACGACAGGGGTGGGCTACACCTTC. Protein: CASSPTTGVGYTF.

The CDR3 loop reads CASSLGLAGVETQYF. CDR3 nucleotides: TGTGCCAGCAGTTTAGGGCTAGCGGGAGTGGAGACCCAGTACTTC. J is TRBJ2-5 and V is TRBV28, with TRBD2 matching 10 bases. V gave up 2 bases and J gave up 5 bases; unmatched junction bases: 5. The CDR3 extends over 15 amino acids. In germline, CDR1 is MDHEN, CDR2 SYDVKM.

The chain recombines TRBV11-1 with TRBJ2-4; the match to TRBD1 covers 7 bases. The CDR3 totals 14 residues. Germline values: CDR1 SGHAT, CDR2 FQDESV (reference sequence). V shed 0 bases, J shed 6 bases, and the junction held 2 bases outside the gene matches. CDR3 nucleotide sequence: TGTGCCAGCAGCTTAGCAGGGGGCGGAAACATTCAGTACTTC. Translation: CASSLAGGGNIQYF.

The chain has TRBV7-9 and TRBJ2-7, with D possibly being TRBD1 (6 bases). V dropped 4 bases and J dropped 2 bases, with 21 bases sitting between them. The CDR3 contains 17 residues. Germline assignment: CDR1 SEHNR and CDR2 FQNEAQ (reference sequence). The CDR3, as DNA: TGTGCCAGCAGCTGGGGGCCCCGGGGCGATAACGCCTACGAGCAGTACTTC. Translation gives CASSWGPRGDNAYEQYF.

This clone has only a few counts. The V call is TRBV20-1, the J call TRBJ1-1; D not certain. This CDR3 has 11 amino acids. Germline values: CDR1 DFQATT, CDR2 SNEGSKA (reference sequence). V was clipped by 6 bases and J by 0 bases, with 5 bases between them. The chain's CDR3 is CSAKLNTEAFF. The CDR3 DNA follows: TGCAGTGCCAAATTGAACACTGAAGCTTTCTTT.